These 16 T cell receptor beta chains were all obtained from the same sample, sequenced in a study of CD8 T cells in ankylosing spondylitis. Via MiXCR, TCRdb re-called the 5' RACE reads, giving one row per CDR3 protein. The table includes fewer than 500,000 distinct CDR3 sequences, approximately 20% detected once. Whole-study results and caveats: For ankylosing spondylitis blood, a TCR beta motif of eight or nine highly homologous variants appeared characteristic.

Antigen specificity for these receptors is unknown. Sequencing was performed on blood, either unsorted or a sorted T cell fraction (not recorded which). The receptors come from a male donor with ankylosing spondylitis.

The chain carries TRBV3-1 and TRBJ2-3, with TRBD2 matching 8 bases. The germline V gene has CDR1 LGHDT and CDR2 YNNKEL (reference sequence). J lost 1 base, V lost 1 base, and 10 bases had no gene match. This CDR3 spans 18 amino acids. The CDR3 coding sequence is TGTGCCAGCAGCCAAGTCCCAACACTAGCGGACCGCACAGATACGCAGTATTTT. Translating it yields CASSQVPTLADRTDTQYF.

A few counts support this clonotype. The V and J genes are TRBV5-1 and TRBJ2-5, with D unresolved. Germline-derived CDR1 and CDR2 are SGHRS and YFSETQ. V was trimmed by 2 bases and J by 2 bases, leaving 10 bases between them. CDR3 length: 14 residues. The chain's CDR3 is CASSLGDGQETQYF. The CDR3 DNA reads TGCGCCAGCAGCTTAGGAGACGGGCAAGAGACCCAGTACTTC. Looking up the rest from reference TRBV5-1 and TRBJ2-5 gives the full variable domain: KAGVTQTPRYLIKTRGQQVTLSCSPISGHRSVSWYQQTPGQGLQFLFEYFSETQRNKGNFPGRFSGRQFSNSRSEMNVSTLELGDSALYLCASSLGDGQETQYFGPGTRLLVL.

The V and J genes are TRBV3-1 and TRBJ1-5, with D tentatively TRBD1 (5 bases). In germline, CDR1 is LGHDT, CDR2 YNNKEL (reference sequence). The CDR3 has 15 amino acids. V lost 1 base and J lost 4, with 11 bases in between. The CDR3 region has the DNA TGTGCCAGCAGCCAAGCGGCAGGGCCTAATCAGCCCCAGCATTTT. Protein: CASSQAAGPNQPQHF.

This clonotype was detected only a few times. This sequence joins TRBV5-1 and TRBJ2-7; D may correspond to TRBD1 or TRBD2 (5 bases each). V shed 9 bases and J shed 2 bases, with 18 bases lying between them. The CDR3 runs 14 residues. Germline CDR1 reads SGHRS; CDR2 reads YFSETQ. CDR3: CATQYRDGPYEQYF. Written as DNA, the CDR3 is TGCGCCACACAATACCGGGACGGACCCTACGAGCAGTACTTC. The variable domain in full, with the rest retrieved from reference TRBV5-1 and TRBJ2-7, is KAGVTQTPRYLIKTRGQQVTLSCSPISGHRSVSWYQQTPGQGLQFLFEYFSETQRNKGNFPGRFSGRQFSNSRSEMNVSTLELGDSALYLCATQYRDGPYEQYFGPGTRLTVT.

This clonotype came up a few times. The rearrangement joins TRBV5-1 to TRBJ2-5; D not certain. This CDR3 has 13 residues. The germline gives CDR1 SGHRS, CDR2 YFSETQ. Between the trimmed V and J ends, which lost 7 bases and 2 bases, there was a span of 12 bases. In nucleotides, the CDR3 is TGCGCCAGCGTTCCGGCAGGTCAAGAGACCCAGTACTTC. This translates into CASVPAGQETQYF.

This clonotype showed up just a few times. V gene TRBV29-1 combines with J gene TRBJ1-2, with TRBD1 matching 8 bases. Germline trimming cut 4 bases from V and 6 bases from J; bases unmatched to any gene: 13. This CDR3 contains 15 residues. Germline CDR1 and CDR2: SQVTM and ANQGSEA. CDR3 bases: TGCAGCGTTGGTGGGCCAGGGGGCCCGGTGGATGGCTACACCTTC. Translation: CSVGGPGGPVDGYTF.

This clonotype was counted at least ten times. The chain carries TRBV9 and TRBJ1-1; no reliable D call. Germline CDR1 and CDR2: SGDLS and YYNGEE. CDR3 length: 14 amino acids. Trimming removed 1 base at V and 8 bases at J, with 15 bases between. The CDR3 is CASSVNSGDFEAFF. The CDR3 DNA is TGTGCCAGCAGCGTAAATTCAGGAGACTTCGAAGCTTTCTTT. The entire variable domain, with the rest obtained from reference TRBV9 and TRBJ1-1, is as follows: DSGVTQTPKHLITATGQRVTLRCSPRSGDLSVYWYQQSLDQGLQFLIQYYNGEERAKGNILERFSAQQFPDLHSELNLSSLELGDSALYFCASSVNSGDFEAFFGQGTRLTVV.

CDR3 nucleotide sequence: TGCGCCAGCAGCTTGGAAGTAGCGAGCTCTGGGGCCAACGTCCTGACTTTC. Amino acid sequence: CASSLEVASSGANVLTF. J is TRBJ2-6 and V is TRBV5-1; D possibly corresponds to TRBD2 (5 bases). The CDR3 is 17 residues long. The germline CDR1 and CDR2 sequences are SGHRS and YFSETQ. Trimming pared 0 bases from V and 0 bases from J, leaving 10 bases between.

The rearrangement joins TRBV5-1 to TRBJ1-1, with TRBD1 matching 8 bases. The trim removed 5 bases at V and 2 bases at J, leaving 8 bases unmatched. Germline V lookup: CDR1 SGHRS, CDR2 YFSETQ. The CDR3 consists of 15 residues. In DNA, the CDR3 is TGCGCCAGCAGGGCGGCAGGGGGCGGAAACACTGAAGCTTTCTTT. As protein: CASRAAGGGNTEAFF.

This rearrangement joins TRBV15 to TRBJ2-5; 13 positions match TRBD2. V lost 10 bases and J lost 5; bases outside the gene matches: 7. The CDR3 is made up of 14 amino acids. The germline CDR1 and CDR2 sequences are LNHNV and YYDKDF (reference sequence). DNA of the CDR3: TGTGCCATCGGACTAGCGGGAGATGGGGAGACCCAGTACTTC. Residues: CAIGLAGDGETQYF.

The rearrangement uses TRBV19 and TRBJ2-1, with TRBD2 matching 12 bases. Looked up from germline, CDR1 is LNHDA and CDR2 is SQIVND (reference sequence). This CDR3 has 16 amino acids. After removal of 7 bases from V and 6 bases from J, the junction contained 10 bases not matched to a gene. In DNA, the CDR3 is TGTGCCAGTACCAGGACTAGCGGGACAGCTCTCAATGAGCAGTTCTTC. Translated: CASTRTSGTALNEQFF.

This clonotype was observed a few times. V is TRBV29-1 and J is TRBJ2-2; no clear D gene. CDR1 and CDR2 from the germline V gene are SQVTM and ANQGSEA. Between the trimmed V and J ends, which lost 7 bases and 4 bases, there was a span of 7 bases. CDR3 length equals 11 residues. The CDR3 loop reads CSGRSTGELFF. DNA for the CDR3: TGCAGCGGTCGGAGCACCGGGGAGCTGTTTTTT.

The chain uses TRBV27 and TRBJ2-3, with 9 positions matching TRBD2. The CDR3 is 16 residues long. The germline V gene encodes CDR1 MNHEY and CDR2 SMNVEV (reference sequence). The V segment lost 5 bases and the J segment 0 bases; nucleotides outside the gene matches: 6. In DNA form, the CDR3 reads TGTGCCAGCAGTCTAGGACTAGCGACTAGCACAGATACGCAGTATTTT. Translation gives CASSLGLATSTDTQYF.

The CDR3 spells CASIPQTSGNSYNEQFF. The CDR3 DNA sequence: TGTGCCAGCATTCCTCAAACCAGCGGGAACTCCTACAATGAGCAGTTCTTC. This chain joins TRBV28 and TRBJ2-1; 7 positions match TRBD2. Per the germline V gene, CDR1 is MDHEN and CDR2 is SYDVKM. Trimming at V came to 7 bases and at J to 0 bases, leaving 12 bases not matched to a gene. The CDR3 sequence is 17 residues long. Together with reference TRBV28 and TRBJ2-1, the CDR3 gives the full variable domain: DVKVTQSSRYLVKRTGEKVFLECVQDMDHENMFWYRQDPGLGLRLIYFSYDVKMKEKGDIPEGYSVSREKKERFSLILESASTNQTSMYLCASIPQTSGNSYNEQFFGPGTRLTVL.

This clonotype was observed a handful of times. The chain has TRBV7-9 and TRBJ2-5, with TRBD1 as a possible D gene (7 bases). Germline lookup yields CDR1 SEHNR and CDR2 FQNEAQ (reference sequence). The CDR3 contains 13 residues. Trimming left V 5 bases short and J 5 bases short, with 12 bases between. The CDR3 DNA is TGTGCCAGCAGCCGGGACAGCGGGGAGACCCAGTACTTC. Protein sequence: CASSRDSGETQYF.

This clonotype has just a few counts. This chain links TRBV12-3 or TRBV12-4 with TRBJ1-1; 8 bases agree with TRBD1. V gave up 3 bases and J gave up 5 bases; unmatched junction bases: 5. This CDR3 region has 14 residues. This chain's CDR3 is CASSLGTGRTEAFF. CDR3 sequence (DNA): TGTGCCAGCAGTTTGGGGACAGGCAGGACTGAAGCTTTCTTT.